This T cell receptor (beta chain) was retrieved from a study of blood T cell repertoires in COVID-19. Looking at the study overall: The United States, Italy and Spain were the sources of the acute and convalescent COVID-19 samples. From T cells, B-cell-depleted T cells, or PBMCs came the material, which was cDNA or gDNA.

As originally analysed: Nucleated cell counts were estimated from reference gene primer amplification. Produced via immunoSEQ multiplex PCR; TCRdb's table is partial and in-frame only. That table gives V, J and clone size, and the DNA gave D and trimming. The data contain about 70,000 clones, approximately 86% of them singletons. The source material was peripheral blood. This TCR came from a human donor in a cohort sampled during active COVID-19.

In DNA form, the CDR3 reads TGTGCCAGCAGTCCCCAACAGGGTATGAACAATCAGCCCCAGCATTTT. Translated, it gives CASSPQQGMNNQPQHF. The V and J genes are TRBV28 and TRBJ1-5, with D possibly matching TRBD1 (6 bases). The CDR3 is made up of 16 amino acids. Germline CDR1 and CDR2: MDHEN and SYDVKM. Trimming left V 5 bases short and J 3 bases short, with 17 bases between.